This TCR beta chain was sequenced for a study of cytomegalovirus exposure and HLA in healthy donors (dated by TCRdb to 2017 to 2019). General notes on the study: An earlier analysis of approximately 600 of the donors reported 250 to 300 Gb of sequence data and more than 90 million unique TCR beta sequences from roughly 180 million T cells. The later analysis used no new phenotypic data to find candidate immune exposures, relying instead on TCR beta sequences and their occurrence across donors. In a later genetic analysis, genome-wide SNP genotypes for about 55% of the roughly 670 donors were used, and that subset was treated as a discovery cohort. Among approximately 370 genotyped donors of the cohort, an average of roughly 230,000 unique TCR beta nucleotide sequences was sequenced per donor, of which approximately 19% were non-productive. Besides the first cohort of approximately 710 subjects, a separate validation cohort made up of roughly 120 different subjects was used. The number of typed donors differed by locus: about 629-630 for A, B, C, DRB1 and DQB1; some 500 for DQA1; over 600 for DPA1; and some 430 for DPB1. All discovery cohort repertoires had been generated on a single sequencing platform. High-throughput TCR immunosequencing, statistical association of individual TCRs with disease status, and machine learning were combined to predict cytomegalovirus infection status. Roughly five DR-DQ haplotypes were handled as single units for association and clustering, since linkage in the cohort was strong. HLA typing covered class I and class II loci at four-digit resolution. Donor age, sex, ethnicity and CMV serostatus were compiled alongside the repertoire data. In a later analysis, previously published TCR beta repertoires from 550 to 700 donors were re-analyzed and high-resolution HLA genotyping was added so that TCR occurrence patterns could be studied. To decide whether each TCR beta V gene segment behaved as functional or pseudogenic, an earlier analysis of several hundred of the donors relied on high-throughput TCR beta sequencing. Of the roughly 400 genotyped donors, less than 90% were placed in the genetic ancestry cluster associated with self-reported Caucasian donors. The study aimed to test whether cataloging public T cell receptors could reveal signatures of past pathogen exposure. The T cell repertoires of some 700 subjects were profiled by immunosequencing and related to cytomegalovirus serostatus. Approximately 310 gigabases of sequencing data and tens of millions of unique TCR sequences were included in an early release covering about 700 HLA-typed donors.

Regarding this clone: It lacks a known antigen. There are no base qualities to consult, and no much larger clone falls within one base.

The cohort comprised under 700 healthy bone marrow donors. At the time of sampling, every cohort member was nominally healthy, though immune exposures that went unrecorded were likely present. The donor tested CMV seropositive and was one of the 289 seropositive cohort members. A peripheral blood sample was provided by each donor, and peripheral blood mononuclear cells were used for TCR beta sequencing. Genomic DNA was extracted from the blood cell samples with the Qiagen DNeasy Blood Extraction Kit. What the work shows at the level of the full study, not this receptor alone: In vitro tests confirmed that a few of the cytomegalovirus-associated TCR beta chains recognize cytomegalovirus antigens. Some IMGT-functional V segments, including TRBV6-2 and TRBV6-3, could not be told apart with the 87-base-pair reads, so those segments were excluded. About 17 rarely observed V segments, including chromosome 9 orphons, were excluded from the earlier analysis of about 610 of the donors because counts were too low. The authors suggested that the approach could potentially be extended to other disease states and immunological phenotypes. A later analysis found that most CMV-associated TCR beta chains appeared HLA-restricted, with HLA associations seemingly driven largely by CMV exposure. A later analysis reported that several top co-occurrence clusters appeared linked to parvovirus B19, influenza, CMV and Epstein-Barr virus. While some public TCRs were present in many individuals, most TCR sequences turned up only very rarely across donors. The study listed 150 to 200 TCR beta chains as associated with cytomegalovirus. Roughly uniform sequencing depth across donors was assumed in presence/absence analyses, although this assumption may not hold. Specific HLA alleles were associated with 16,951 TCR beta sequences at a false discovery rate of 0.05 in a later analysis. A group of highly shared sequence variants was considered likely to be a technical artifact of the sequencing pipeline. In a later analysis, the rate of TCR association differed among HLA loci, with DRB1 alleles having the most associated TCRs and HLA-C alleles having the fewest. A further reported finding was that TCR beta sequences accurately predicted the HLA-A and HLA-B alleles for most subjects in the first cohort. The cohort was sequenced for TCR beta chains only, and without alpha or paired-chain data the features that could be detected were limited. In an earlier analysis of several hundred of the donors, most TCR beta V segments were observed in productive rearrangements about 87% or about 30% of the time, broadly matching IMGT annotations. CMV serostatus was the only immune exposure information available for the cohort. A later analysis found that HLA-associated TCR beta chains were more clonally expanded and had lower generation probabilities than equally common non-associated chains. When HLA alleles, especially DR and DQ, strongly co-occurred, TCR associations were difficult to assign to individual alleles. Because HLA typing was missing for some donors at each locus, association tests included only the typed subset. Cytomegalovirus status was reported to be diagnosed by the classifier with high specificity and sensitivity in both the original and validation cohorts. Correlated functional status among segregating V segments might be attributable to linkage disequilibrium, but an unknown experimental factor could not be ruled out. Compared with the roughly 720-donor mean, donors in an Asian-associated ancestry cluster had fewer N-insertions in productive TCRs, according to a later genetic analysis. V-gene and J-gene trimming of TCR beta chains was associated with a missense DCLRE1C variant in a later genetic analysis, and the association was replicated in an independent cohort.

Receptor amplification or capture employed the immunoSEQ multiplex PCR assay. The multiplex PCR relied on a mix of 60 forward primers for TCR Vbeta segments and 13 reverse primers for TCR Jbeta segments. A multiplex PCR assay on genomic DNA amplified the CDR3 region of rearranged TCR beta genes. Amplified TCR beta libraries were sequenced as 87-base-pair reads on the Illumina HiSeq System. The study's own analysis went as follows. In a later analysis, roughly 80 million unique TCR beta chains were counted across the approximately 620 repertoires, and roughly 11 million of these chains were shared by at least two donors. Raw reads were error-corrected and collapsed into unique sequences by a nearest-neighbor algorithm in which closely related sequences were merged to remove PCR and sequencing errors. V, D and J gene segments were assigned by aligning CDR3 sequences to IMGT reference sequences. For a sequence to be retained, at least a six-nucleotide match to both a V gene segment and a J gene segment was required. Rearrangements were called productive when the CDR3 lacked stop codons and stayed in frame with V and J; all others were non-productive. CDR3 was defined according to IMGT convention as the region running from the second conserved V-encoded cysteine to the conserved J-encoded phenylalanine. In an earlier analysis of around 570 of the donors, sequences lacking an unambiguous match to a single V gene segment were excluded. In an earlier analysis of several hundred of the donors, V segments were called functional above 56.7% productive rearrangements and were called segregating when the between-donor standard deviation exceeded 5%. A statistical classification framework was developed to diagnose cytomegalovirus status using the catalog of TCR beta chain sequences. In a later analysis, V and J genes were assigned by comparing TCR nucleotide sequences against IMGT/GENE-DB human TR gene sequences. Using the TCRdist pipeline, a later analysis assigned CDR3 sequences along with most-parsimonious VDJ recombination scenarios. A later analysis defined each TCR beta chain by its CDR3 amino acid sequence plus V-gene family, and excluded reads lacking a unique V-gene family. As a way to deal with suspected cross-contamination and a sequencing artifact, a later analysis dropped over 550 nucleotide sequences that were highly shared and had low generation probability. In a later analysis, a clonal expansion index for each public chain was calculated from normalized within-repertoire ranks of inferred template counts. In a later analysis, generation probabilities were computed with a VDJ recombination model fitted to out-of-frame rearrangements, and the resulting probabilities were checked against IGoR. A later analysis scored TCR-TCR, TCR-HLA and TCR-CMV co-occurrence with hypergeometric tests, applying a repertoire-size bias correction to TCR pairs. A later analysis estimated false discovery rates by permuting HLA or CMV assignments 20 times. A later analysis grouped co-occurring TCRs with DBSCAN, adding TCRdist sequence similarity when clustering within HLA-allele-positive subsets. Repertoires with fewer than 30,000 or more than 120,000 public chains, plus five repertoires with anomalous nucleotide sharing, were excluded from co-occurrence clustering. The clones in this table, taken by TCRdb from immuneACCESS, are in-frame only. Not every clone is retained; where verified, under half of the shortfall comes from an unresolved V gene, and the cause of the rest is unknown. Clonal size and the V and J genes are those of that table, whereas D and trimming came from the DNA. In all, the sample holds over 150,000 clones, and 70% to 80% of those were seen once. The ten largest clones take up about 3.8% of the sample.

V loses 3 bases, J loses 0 bases, and the germline ends lie 11 bases apart. CDR3 length: 16 amino acids, cysteine to phenylalanine. The only DNA kept is the CDR3, 48 bases in frame from the first base. Per the germline V gene (reference sequence), SEHNR is the CDR1 and FQNEAQ is the CDR2. The receptor was isolated from a man aged 25 to 40 in good health and CMV-seropositive. Sequencing was performed on PBMCs. The chain links TRBV7-9 with TRBJ2-2; a tentative D match to TRBD1 spans 5 bases. The CDR3 reads CASSFAGQANTGELFF. The DNA sequence is given as TGTGCCAGCAGCTTTGCAGGGCAGGCGAACACCGGGGAGCTGTTTTTT.